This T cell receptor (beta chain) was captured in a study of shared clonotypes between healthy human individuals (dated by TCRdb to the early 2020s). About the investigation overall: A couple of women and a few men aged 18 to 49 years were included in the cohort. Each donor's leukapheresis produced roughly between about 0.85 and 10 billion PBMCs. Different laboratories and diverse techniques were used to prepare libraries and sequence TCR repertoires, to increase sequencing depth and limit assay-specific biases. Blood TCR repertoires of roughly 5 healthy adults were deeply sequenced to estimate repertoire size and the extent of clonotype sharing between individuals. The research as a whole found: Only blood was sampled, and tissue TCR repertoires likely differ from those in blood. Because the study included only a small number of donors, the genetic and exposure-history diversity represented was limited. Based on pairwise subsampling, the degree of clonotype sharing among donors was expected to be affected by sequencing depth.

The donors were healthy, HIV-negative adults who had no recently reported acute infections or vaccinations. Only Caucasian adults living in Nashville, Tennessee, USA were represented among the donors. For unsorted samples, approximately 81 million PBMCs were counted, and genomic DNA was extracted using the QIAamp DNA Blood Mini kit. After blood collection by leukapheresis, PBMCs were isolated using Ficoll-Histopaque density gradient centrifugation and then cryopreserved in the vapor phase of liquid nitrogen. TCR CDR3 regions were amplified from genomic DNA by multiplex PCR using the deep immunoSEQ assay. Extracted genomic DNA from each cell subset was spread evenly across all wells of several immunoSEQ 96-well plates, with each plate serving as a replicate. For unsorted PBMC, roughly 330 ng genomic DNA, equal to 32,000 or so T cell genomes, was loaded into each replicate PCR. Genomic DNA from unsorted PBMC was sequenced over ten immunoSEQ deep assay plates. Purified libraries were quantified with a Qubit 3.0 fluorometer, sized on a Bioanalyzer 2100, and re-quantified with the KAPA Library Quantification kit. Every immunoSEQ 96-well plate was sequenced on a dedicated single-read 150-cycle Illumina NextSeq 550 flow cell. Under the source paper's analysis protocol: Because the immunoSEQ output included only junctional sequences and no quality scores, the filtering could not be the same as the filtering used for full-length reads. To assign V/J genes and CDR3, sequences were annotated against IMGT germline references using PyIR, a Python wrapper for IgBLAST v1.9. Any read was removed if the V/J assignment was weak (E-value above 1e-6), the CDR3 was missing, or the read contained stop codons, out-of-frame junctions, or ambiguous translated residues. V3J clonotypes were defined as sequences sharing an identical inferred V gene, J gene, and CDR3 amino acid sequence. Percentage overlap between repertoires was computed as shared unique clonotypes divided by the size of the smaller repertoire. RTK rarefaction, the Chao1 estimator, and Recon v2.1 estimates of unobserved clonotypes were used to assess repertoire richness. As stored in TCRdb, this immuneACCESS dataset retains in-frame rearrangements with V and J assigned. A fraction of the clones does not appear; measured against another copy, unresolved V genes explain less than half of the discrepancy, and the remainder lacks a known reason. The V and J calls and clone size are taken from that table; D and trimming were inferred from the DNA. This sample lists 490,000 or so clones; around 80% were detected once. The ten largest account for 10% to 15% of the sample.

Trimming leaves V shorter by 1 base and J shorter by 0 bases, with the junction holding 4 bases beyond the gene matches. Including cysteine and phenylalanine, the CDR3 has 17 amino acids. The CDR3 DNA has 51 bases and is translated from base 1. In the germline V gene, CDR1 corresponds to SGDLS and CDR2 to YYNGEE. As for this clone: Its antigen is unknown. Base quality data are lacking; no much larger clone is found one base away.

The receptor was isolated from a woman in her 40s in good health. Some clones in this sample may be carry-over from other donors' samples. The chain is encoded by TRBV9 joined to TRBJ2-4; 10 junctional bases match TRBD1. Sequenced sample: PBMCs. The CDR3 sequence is CASSVSGQGLAKNIQYF. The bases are TGTGCCAGCAGCGTATCGGGACAGGGGTTAGCCAAAAACATTCAGTACTTC.